What follows describes a single T cell receptor beta chain. Libraries were prepared by immunoSEQ multiplex PCR; TCRdb keeps only in-frame clonotypes and omits some of them. This sample has 2 million to 3 million clones; over 85% occur once, and the top ten carry over 0.12%. This specimen belongs to a study of shared clonotypes between healthy human individuals. There are 16 residues in the CDR3. V lost 0 bases and J 6 bases, leaving 17 bases between the germline ends. Germline V gene lookup returns CDR1 LGHNA and CDR2 YSLEER. The sample was naive CD4+ T cells sorted from blood. The subset here: CD45RA+ positively selected. The TCR sequence derives from a man aged 18 to 30 in good health. The V call is TRBV4-3, the J call TRBJ1-2; D not resolved. The DNA for the CDR3 is TGCGCCAGCAGCCAAGATCGCGTCAGTACTCGTGATGGCTACACCTTC. Translation gives CASSQDRVSTRDGYTF.